The next 25 T cell receptor beta chains were all read from a single sample in a study of T cells in tuberculosis (dated by TCRdb to 2016 to 2018). Libraries were prepared through the immunoSEQ multiplex PCR assay. What TCRdb holds here is the immuneACCESS table cut down to in-frame rearrangements. Part of the clones is not present; checked against another copy, under half of the missing clones reflect an unresolved V gene, and the others are unexplained. Here the sample has 40,000 to 45,000 clones; about 95% occur a single time. In total, the top ten clones hold over 6.5% of the sample. Source material: PBMCs. The source of these receptors is a donor between 10 and 35 years old with latent tuberculosis or without tuberculosis infection.

The chain carries TRBV15 and TRBJ2-2; tentative D call: TRBD2 (6 bases). The germline V gene encodes CDR1 LNHNV and CDR2 YYDKDF (reference sequence). The germline V and J ends were trimmed by 2 bases and 4 bases, with 17 bases remaining between them. The length of the CDR3 is 17 residues. As DNA, the CDR3 is TGTGCCACCAGCAGACCTCCGGAGGGGTTTAGCACCGGGGAGCTGTTTTTT. Translated: CATSRPPEGFSTGELFF.

This clone was observed a single time. The rearrangement joins TRBV27 to TRBJ1-1; 7 bases are a match to TRBD1. The CDR3 is 18 residues long. Germline CDR1 MNHEY, CDR2 SMNVEV (reference sequence). V lost 2 bases and J lost 2; bases outside the gene matches: 14. CDR3 DNA: TGTGCCAGCAGTTTAAGGGCAGGGGGGTACTCCACTAACACTGAAGCTTTCTTT. This sequence encodes CASSLRAGGYSTNTEAFF.

This clone was observed a handful of times. The V and J genes are TRBV5-1 and TRBJ1-6; the match to TRBD1 covers 10 bases. Losses at the gene ends were 5 bases for V and 9 bases for J; bases not matched to a gene: 8. The CDR3 consists of 15 residues. Per germline, CDR1 SGHRS and CDR2 YFSETQ. The CDR3 spells CASSDYGDRGSPLHF. In DNA, the CDR3 is TGCGCCAGCAGTGATTATGGGGACAGGGGTTCACCCCTCCACTTT.

The rearrangement uses TRBV5-6 and TRBJ2-4; 11 bases align to TRBD1. The CDR3 extends over 14 amino acids. The germline V gene encodes CDR1 SGHDT and CDR2 YYEEEE. With V trimmed by 4 bases and J by 8 bases, 5 bases remained unmatched. The DNA of the CDR3 is TGTGCCAGCAGCACAGGGACAGGGGGTTACATTCAGTACTTC. Its protein is CASSTGTGGYIQYF.

The chain uses TRBV10-3 and TRBJ1-1; D possibly corresponds to TRBD1 (5 bases). The V end was cut by 7 bases, the J end by 1 base, with 13 bases between. The CDR3 sequence is 14 residues long. From germline, CDR1 is ENHRY and CDR2 SYGVKD. DNA for the CDR3: TGTGCCATCACCCCCAGGGAGGCGAACACTGAAGCTTTCTTT. This encodes CAITPREANTEAFF.

V usage is TRBV11-2 and J usage is TRBJ1-2; tentative D call: TRBD1 (5 bases). Germline V gene lookup returns CDR1 SGHAT and CDR2 FQNNGV. This CDR3 is 15 amino acids long. V dropped 4 bases and J dropped 7 bases, with 19 bases sitting between them. The CDR3 bases are TGTGCCAGCAGCTCTAGCGGGGGTGGAATGGTTGGCTACACCTTC. Its translation is CASSSSGGGMVGYTF.

This clone was observed once. The CDR3 sequence is CASSILAGASGELFF. The CDR3 nucleotides read TGTGCCAGCAGTATACTAGCGGGAGCATCCGGGGAGCTGTTTTTT. The rearrangement links TRBV6-4 to TRBJ2-2, with 11 bases that match TRBD2. CDR1 and CDR2 (germline): MRHNA, SNTAGT. Trimming removed 5 bases from V and 6 bases from J; junction bases left unmatched: 5. CDR3 size: 15 residues.

This rearrangement joins TRBV13 to TRBJ2-3; 9 bases fit TRBD2. J gave up 1 base and V 4 bases, and 6 bases lay outside the gene matches. The germline gives CDR1 PRHDT, CDR2 FYEKMQ (reference sequence). The CDR3 covers 16 residues. CDR3 nucleotides: TGTGCCAGCAGCTCAGCTAGCGGGGTCGGCACAGATACGCAGTATTTT. Amino acid sequence: CASSSASGVGTDTQYF.

This clone was seen once. V and J are TRBV4-1 and TRBJ1-5; TRBD1 agrees at 9 bases. CDR1 and CDR2 (germline): MGHRA, YSYEKL. Unmatched junction bases numbered 6, after V lost 2 bases and J lost 4 bases. The CDR3 contains 16 residues. CDR3 bases: TGCGCCAGCAGCCAATACGGGACAGGGAATAATCAGCCCCAGCATTTT. This gives the protein CASSQYGTGNNQPQHF.

This chain links TRBV7-9 with TRBJ2-3; 9 positions agree with TRBD2. CDR3 length equals 16 residues. Germline loops: CDR1 SEHNR, CDR2 FQNEAQ (reference sequence). V trimming: 5 bases; J trimming: 3 bases; junction bases outside the gene matches: 9. CDR3 DNA sequence: TGTGCCAGCAGCCTGGCTAGCGGGATGAGAACAGATACGCAGTATTTT. It translates to CASSLASGMRTDTQYF. Full variable domain (missing parts from reference TRBV7-9 and TRBJ2-3): DTGVSQNPRHKITKRGQNVTFRCDPISEHNRLYWYRQTLGQGPEFLTYFQNEAQLEKSRLLSDRFSAERPKGSFSTLEIQRTEQGDSAMYLCASSLASGMRTDTQYFGPGTRLTVL.

This clone came up once. The chain carries TRBV6-5 and TRBJ2-7; 9 bases agree with TRBD1. This CDR3 spans 14 amino acids. The J segment lost 5 bases and the V segment lost 4 bases, leaving 6 bases of the junction unmatched. CDR1 MNHEY and CDR2 SVGAGI come from the germline V gene. CDR3 sequence: CASSSTGGTDEQYF. For the CDR3, the DNA is TGTGCCAGCAGTTCGACAGGGGGAACGGACGAGCAGTACTTC.

This chain uses TRBV6-5 with TRBJ2-1, with TRBD2 matching over 8 bases. This CDR3 has 15 amino acids. Trimming at V came to 0 bases and at J to 6 bases, leaving 4 bases not matched to a gene. From germline, CDR1 is MNHEY and CDR2 SVGAGI. CDR3 in amino acids: CASSYSGTRVNEQFF. The DNA for the CDR3 is TGTGCCAGCAGTTACTCGGGGACTAGGGTCAATGAGCAGTTCTTC.

The chain recombines TRBV27 with TRBJ2-1; D gene ambiguous. CDR1 is MNHEY and CDR2 is SMNVEV in the germline V gene (reference sequence). Trimming took 5 bases from V and 3 from J, leaving 20 bases between them. The CDR3 covers 17 residues. Here the CDR3 DNA reads TGTGCCAGCAGTGCTTACTCGACTTTTCCCAACTACAATGAGCAGTTCTTC. Translated: CASSAYSTFPNYNEQFF.

The gene calls are TRBV10-3 and TRBJ1-5; no clear D gene. The germline V gene encodes CDR1 ENHRY and CDR2 SYGVKD. The V gene lost 2 bases and the J gene lost 0 bases, with 8 bases spanning the gap. CDR3 size: 15 residues. In DNA, the CDR3 is TGTGCCATCAGTGAGGGAGGGAATAGCAATCAGCCCCAGCATTTT. Amino acids: CAISEGGNSNQPQHF.

V usage is TRBV29-1 and J usage is TRBJ2-7; 8 positions match TRBD2. Trimming cost V 7 bases and J 1 base; bases outside gene matches: 6. This CDR3 spans 13 amino acids. CDR1 and CDR2 (germline): SQVTM, ANQGSEA. The CDR3 loop is CSAKAGASYEQYF. The CDR3, as DNA: TGCAGCGCTAAAGCGGGAGCGTCCTACGAGCAGTACTTC.

The chain couples TRBV5-1 to TRBJ2-7, with 9 bases matching TRBD2. The length of the CDR3 is 18 residues. The germline V gene has CDR1 SGHRS and CDR2 YFSETQ. V lost 0 bases, J lost 4 bases, and 14 bases stayed unmatched. CDR3 in DNA: TGCGCCAGCAGCTTGGCAGTTGGAGCGGGAGGTCTTGGTTACGAGCAGTACTTC. This sequence encodes CASSLAVGAGGLGYEQYF.

This clone was seen only once. This chain uses TRBV10-3 with TRBJ1-4, with unresolved D. V lost 6 bases and J 5 bases, leaving 16 bases between the germline ends. CDR1 and CDR2 (germline): ENHRY, SYGVKD. The CDR3 is made up of 15 amino acids. In DNA, the CDR3 is TGTGCCATCAGCGGTTTGGGCCGGGAAAATGAAAAACTGTTTTTT. Protein: CAISGLGRENEKLFF.

The chain recombines TRBV25-1 with TRBJ1-1, with 11 bases fitting TRBD1. CDR1 and CDR2 from the germline V gene are MGHDK and SYGVNS. Trimming took 2 bases from V and 11 from J; bases not matched to a gene: 10. The CDR3 consists of 15 residues. This chain's CDR3 is CASSEPGQGAGGAFF. The CDR3 nucleotides are TGTGCCAGCAGTGAACCTGGACAGGGGGCCGGTGGGGCTTTCTTT.

The CDR3 DNA reads as TGTGCCAGCAGTGTTACTAGCGGGAGTAACACAGATACGCAGTATTTT. This encodes CASSVTSGSNTDTQYF. The chain couples TRBV6-6 to TRBJ2-3; 11 bases map to TRBD2. V was clipped by 5 bases and J by 2 bases; unmatched bases: 6. CDR3 length: 16 residues. Germline loops: CDR1 MNHNY, CDR2 SVGAGI (reference sequence).

This chain connects TRBV27 to TRBJ2-7, with TRBD2 as a possible D gene (6 bases). This CDR3 is 15 amino acids long. Trimming pared 5 bases from V and 3 bases from J, leaving 17 bases between. Germline CDR1 and CDR2: MNHEY and SMNVEV (reference sequence). The CDR3 sequence: CASSPRDFGRYEQYF. The CDR3 bases are TGTGCCAGCAGTCCCCGGGACTTCGGACGCTACGAGCAGTACTTC.

The CDR3 DNA follows: TGTGCCAGCAGCCCAGTTGACAAGCCAAATGAAAAACTGTTTTTT. Amino acids: CASSPVDKPNEKLFF. The chain is built from TRBV5-5 and TRBJ1-4, with D hard to call. Germline CDR1 SGHKS, CDR2 YYEKEE (reference sequence). V was clipped by 4 bases and J by 5 bases, with 15 bases between them. There are 15 residues in the CDR3. Supplemented by reference TRBV5-5 and TRBJ1-4, the full variable domain reads DAGVTQSPTHLIKTRGQQVTLRCSPISGHKSVSWYQQVLGQGPQFIFQYYEKEERGRGNFPDRFSARQFPNYSSELNVNALLLGDSALYLCASSPVDKPNEKLFFGSGTQLSVL.

The chain has TRBV6-5 and TRBJ1-1; D is undetermined. There are 13 residues in the CDR3. Looked up from germline, CDR1 is MNHEY and CDR2 is SVGAGI. V gave up 8 bases and J gave up 4 bases, with 14 bases separating them. The DNA of the CDR3 is TGTGCCAGCCGTCGGGGTTCGACCACTGAAGCTTTCTTT. Protein product: CASRRGSTTEAFF.

The J gene is TRBJ1-4, the V gene TRBV25-1; tentatively, D is TRBD1 (5 bases). The CDR3 has 15 residues. From germline, CDR1 is MGHDK and CDR2 SYGVNS. V lost 8 bases and J 8 bases, leaving 21 bases between the germline ends. The CDR3 reads CASQSSGAVEEKLFF. CDR3 nucleotides: TGTGCCAGCCAAAGTAGTGGGGCGGTTGAGGAAAAACTGTTTTTT.

The chain recombines TRBV7-2 with TRBJ2-5; 9 nucleotides agree with TRBD2. V dropped 4 bases and J dropped 2; count of bases not matched to a gene: 5. The CDR3 runs 15 residues. Germline CDR1 is SGHTA and CDR2 is FQGNSA. CDR3 residues: CASSWSGRSQETQYF. As DNA, the CDR3 is TGTGCCAGCAGCTGGAGCGGGAGGTCTCAAGAGACCCAGTACTTC.

The genes are TRBV9 and TRBJ1-2; no clear D. The V gene's germline CDR1 is SGDLS and CDR2 YYNGEE. V dropped 0 bases and J dropped 4 bases, with 10 bases sitting between them. This CDR3 spans 14 amino acids. The CDR3 sequence is CASSVVGDSYGYTF. CDR3 in DNA: TGTGCCAGCAGCGTAGTCGGTGACTCCTATGGCTACACCTTC.